One sample yielded the 20 T cell receptor beta chains listed below, sequenced in a study of Ad26.COV2.S vaccination and SARS-CoV-2 variants. As for treatment: roughly 20 received Ad26.COV2.S at low or high dose, single or two shots; roughly five received placebo; per-sample allocation not given. At day 63 after the first vaccine or placebo injection, samples were drawn. Repertoires were generated with immunoSEQ multiplex PCR, while TCRdb's copy carries only in-frame clones and drops some. The table lists around 370,000 clones, approximately 81% of them singletons. The sequencing used peripheral blood, collected in a trial of Ad26.COV2.S vaccine versus placebo. The receptors were sampled from a person between 18 and 65 years old who received the Ad26.COV2.S COVID-19 vaccine or a placebo.

The rearrangement links TRBV7-2 to TRBJ2-3, with 8 nucleotides matching TRBD2. The CDR3 is 16 amino acids. Germline values: CDR1 SGHTA, CDR2 FQGNSA. The trim removed 2 bases at V and 6 bases at J, leaving 10 bases unmatched. CDR3 residues: CASSLSSLAGTDTQYF. CDR3 nucleotides: TGTGCCAGCAGCTTAAGTTCTTTAGCGGGAACGGATACGCAGTATTTT.

V usage is TRBV10-1 and J usage is TRBJ2-7; 7 nucleotides align to TRBD1. Germline CDR1 reads WNHNN; CDR2 reads SYGVQD (reference sequence). The CDR3 runs 15 residues. Germline trimming cut 5 bases from V and 4 bases from J; bases unmatched to any gene: 11. The DNA of the CDR3 is TGCGCCAGCAGTCAAAGCCGGGACAGAGTTTACGAGCAGTACTTC. It encodes CASSQSRDRVYEQYF.

This rearrangement joins TRBV7-9 to TRBJ2-3, with TRBD1 matching over 9 bases. The CDR3 has 15 amino acids. Germline V lookup: CDR1 SEHNR, CDR2 FQNEAQ (reference sequence). The ends lost 7 bases at V and 0 bases at J; junction bases unmatched: 5. The CDR3 region has the DNA TGTGCCAGCAAGGGACAGGGCGCTAGCACAGATACGCAGTATTTT. This translates into CASKGQGASTDTQYF.

The genes are TRBV3-1 (or the pseudogene TRBV3-2) and TRBJ2-7, with 10 bases fitting TRBD2. The CDR3 is 19 amino acids. Germline CDR1 reads LGHDT; CDR2 reads YNNKEL (reference sequence). Losses at the gene ends were 1 base for V and 4 bases for J; bases not matched to a gene: 16. CDR3 in DNA: TGTGCCAGCAGCCAAGTAGTAGCCAGCGGGGGGGCCCCCTCGTACGAGCAGTACTTC. This translates into CASSQVVASGGAPSYEQYF.

The chain recombines TRBV6-5 with TRBJ2-7; no firm D call. The CDR3 runs 15 residues. V was shortened by 2 bases and J by 1 base, with 12 bases between the two germline ends. Germline CDR1 MNHEY, CDR2 SVGAGI. CDR3 loop: CASSYAPSLSYEQYF. CDR3 nucleotide sequence: TGTGCCAGCAGTTACGCCCCCAGCCTATCCTACGAGCAGTACTTC.

The gene calls are TRBV29-1 and TRBJ2-6, with TRBD1 identical over 8 bases. The CDR3 runs to 17 residues. Trimming at V came to 4 bases and at J to 0 bases, leaving 8 bases not matched to a gene. Germline values: CDR1 SQVTM, CDR2 ANQGSEA. The CDR3 coding sequence is TGCAGCGTTGTTCTCGGACAGGGTTTCTCTGGGGCCAACGTCCTGACTTTC. As protein: CSVVLGQGFSGANVLTF. The full variable domain, in which reference TRBV29-1 and TRBJ2-6 provide the parts outside the CDR3, is SAVISQKPSRDICQRGTSLTIQCQVDSQVTMMFWYRQQPGQSLTLIATANQGSEATYESGFVIDKFPISRPNLTFSTLTVSNMSPEDSSIYLCSVVLGQGFSGANVLTFGAGSRLTVL.

This clone was observed at least ten times. This chain links TRBV2 with TRBJ1-2; D is uncertain. The CDR3 contains 13 residues. Germline V gene lookup returns CDR1 SNHLY and CDR2 FYNNEI. The V end was cut by 3 bases, the J end by 4 bases, with 9 bases between. The chain's CDR3 is CASSDVVAYGYTF. Here the CDR3 DNA reads TGTGCCAGCAGTGACGTAGTAGCCTATGGCTACACCTTC.

The V call is TRBV4-3, the J call TRBJ2-7; 10 nucleotides align to TRBD1. Germline V gives CDR1 LGHNA, CDR2 YSLEER. V trimming: 4 bases; J trimming: 3 bases; junction bases outside the gene matches: 3. The CDR3 sequence is 14 residues long. The CDR3 DNA reads as TGCGCCAGCAGCCCCGGGACAGGGGACTACGAGCAGTACTTC. This codes for CASSPGTGDYEQYF.

The gene calls are TRBV2 and TRBJ1-5; TRBD1 agrees at 9 bases. Unmatched junction bases numbered 11, after V lost 6 bases and J lost 5 bases. There are 16 residues in the CDR3. In germline, CDR1 is SNHLY, CDR2 FYNNEI. The CDR3 DNA sequence: TGTGCCAGCAGCGCGGCCGGGACAGGGCTGGATCAGCCCCAGCATTTT. Amino acids: CASSAAGTGLDQPQHF.

The chain is built from TRBV30 and TRBJ2-3, with D unclear. CDR1 and CDR2 from the germline V gene are GTSNPN and SVGIG (reference sequence). The CDR3 loop spans 15 amino acids. V was shortened by 3 bases and J by 0 bases, with 13 bases between the two germline ends. This CDR3 reads CAWSLQASSTDTQYF. The CDR3 nucleotides read TGTGCCTGGAGCCTACAAGCCTCTAGCACAGATACGCAGTATTTT.

In this sample, this clone turned up a few times. The chain is built from TRBV2 and TRBJ1-6; 7 bases line up with TRBD1. CDR3 length: 12 amino acids. Germline CDR1 is SNHLY and CDR2 is FYNNEI. V shed 10 bases, J shed 6 bases, and the junction held 3 bases outside the gene matches. CDR3 region: CATRDSNSPLHF. CDR3 nucleotide sequence: TGTGCCACCCGGGACAGTAATTCACCCCTCCACTTT. Full variable domain (remainder filled in from reference TRBV2 and TRBJ1-6): EPEVTQTPSHQVTQMGQEVILRCVPISNHLYFYWYRQILGQKVEFLVSFYNNEISEKSEIFDDQFSVERPDGSNFTLKIRSTKLEDSAMYFCATRDSNSPLHFGNGTRLTVT.

The chain joins TRBV11-2 to TRBJ2-7; perhaps TRBD2 as D (6 bases). The CDR3 is 15 residues long. CDR1 is SGHAT and CDR2 is FQNNGV in the germline V gene. Trimming took 3 bases from V and 3 from J, leaving 15 bases between them. In nucleotides, the CDR3 is TGTGCCAGCAGCTTGGGGACTGCGGGTTTCTACGAGCAGTACTTC. Translation: CASSLGTAGFYEQYF.

This chain links TRBV28 with TRBJ2-3, with TRBD2 matching over 9 bases. The CDR3 is made up of 16 amino acids. CDR1 MDHEN and CDR2 SYDVKM come from the germline V gene. Trimming took 4 bases from V and 2 from J; bases not matched to a gene: 7. CDR3 amino acids: CASSSLLAGYTDTQYF. The CDR3 DNA sequence: TGTGCCAGCAGTTCCCTACTAGCGGGTTACACAGATACGCAGTATTTT.

The CDR3 loop reads CASSRLGTGGNTGELFF. CDR3 bases: TGCGCCAGCAGTCGGCTGGGGACGGGGGGTAACACCGGGGAGCTGTTTTTT. This chain connects TRBV10-1 to TRBJ2-2; TRBD2 agrees at 7 bases. From germline, CDR1 is WNHNN and CDR2 SYGVQD (reference sequence). This CDR3 spans 17 amino acids. With 5 bases clipped from V and 2 bases from J, the junction kept 11 bases outside the gene matches.

This rearrangement joins TRBV11-3 to TRBJ2-5; tentative D call: TRBD1 (6 bases). CDR3 length: 14 residues. V lost 5 bases, J lost 2 bases, and 12 bases lay in between. Germline values: CDR1 SGHNT, CDR2 YENEEA. The CDR3 DNA is TGTGCCAGCAGCGGGGACACGAAACAAGAGACCCAGTACTTC. This sequence encodes CASSGDTKQETQYF. Drawing the rest from reference TRBV11-3 and TRBJ2-5, the complete variable domain is EAGVVQSPRYKIIEKKQPVAFWCNPISGHNTLYWYLQNLGQGPELLIRYENEEAVDDSQLPKDRFSAERLKGVDSTLKIQPAELGDSAVYLCASSGDTKQETQYFGPGTRLLVL.

This sequence joins TRBV4-3 and TRBJ1-5; a possible D gene is TRBD1 (6 bases). The germline gives CDR1 LGHNA, CDR2 YSLEER. The V gene lost 4 bases and the J gene lost 0 bases, with 10 bases spanning the gap. The CDR3 runs 15 residues. This CDR3 reads CASSRTTGSNQPQHF. The CDR3 DNA follows: TGCGCCAGCAGCCGGACGACAGGTAGCAATCAGCCCCAGCATTTT.

The J gene is TRBJ2-5, the V gene TRBV10-1; D call uncertain. Germline V CDR1 and CDR2: WNHNN, SYGVQD (reference sequence). V was cut by 2 bases and J by 5 bases, with 3 bases left in between. This CDR3 spans 11 amino acids. CDR3 region: CASSEMETQYF. The CDR3 DNA reads TGCGCCAGCAGTGAGATGGAGACCCAGTACTTC.

This chain links TRBV27 with TRBJ2-7; D unresolved. The ends were cut back, 2 bases at V and 2 bases at J, with 13 bases in the middle. The CDR3 covers 15 residues. Germline lookup yields CDR1 MNHEY and CDR2 SMNVEV (reference sequence). CDR3 nucleotide sequence: TGTGCCAGCAGTTTAGCTGCTATACCTACCTACGAGCAGTACTTC. This encodes CASSLAAIPTYEQYF.

V and J are TRBV19 and TRBJ2-5; 9 positions agree with TRBD1. The CDR3 has 14 residues. Germline V lookup: CDR1 LNHDA, CDR2 SQIVND (reference sequence). After removal of 5 bases from V and 2 bases from J, the junction contained 3 bases not matched to a gene. CDR3 protein: CASSWDRAQETQYF. CDR3 nucleotides: TGTGCCAGTAGTTGGGACAGGGCTCAAGAGACCCAGTACTTC.

The rearrangement uses TRBV10-2 and TRBJ2-7, with D maybe TRBD2 (5 bases). The CDR3 runs 10 residues. Trimming stripped 3 bases from V and 10 bases from J, with 7 bases between. The germline CDR1 and CDR2 sequences are WSHSY and SAAADI. DNA of the CDR3: TGCGCCAGCAGTGACGGGATCCAGTACTTC. The encoded protein is CASSDGIQYF.